This T cell receptor beta chain appears in the sequencing data of a study of blood T cell repertoires in COVID-19 (TCRdb year 2020). About the study as a whole: Collaborator samples came from the United States, Italy and Spain and covered acute and convalescent phases of COVID-19. Sample metadata almost always included a de-identified subject ID, COVID-19 status, age in years and sex. HLA class I and class II types, where available, came from metadata supplied by the sample provider rather than from assay-based typing. The material from the prospective study consisted of cDNA or gDNA derived from T cells, B-cell-depleted T cells, or PBMCs. The samples were drawn from two sources: the first 160 participants of the ongoing ImmuneRACE study, and 1,200 or so subjects contributed by 6 global collaborators. The repertoires were made available in a free public database intended to serve as a resource for research on the immune response to SARS-CoV-2. The dataset comprised deeply sampled blood TCRbeta repertoires from subjects exposed to, actively infected with, or recovered from COVID-19. On the study overall, not on this receptor specifically: How much clinical and demographic metadata was included differed by source and by participant, and the metadata was provided uncurated.

As encoded in the germline V gene (reference sequence), CDR1 is SGHNT while CDR2 is YYREEE. Here V drops 4 bases and J drops 4 bases, and the junction holds 10 bases not matched to any gene. Inclusive of the bounding cysteine and phenylalanine, the CDR3 is 16 residues long. This entry keeps only the CDR3 DNA: 48 bases, framed from base 1. Whole blood was collected in K2EDTA tubes by collaborating institutions according to the institutions' own protocols. For TCRbeta analysis, collaborators shipped samples as frozen whole blood, isolated PBMCs, or DNA extracted from either of those sample types. In the case of this clone: Its antigen target is currently unknown. Base qualities are not provided; no much larger clone lies one nucleotide away.

TCRbeta CDR3 regions were amplified from genomic DNA by means of the immunoSEQ Assay, a bias-controlled multiplex PCR. The study's own analysis went as follows. The number of nucleated cells in each sample was estimated from the amplification of reference gene primers within the assay. To quantify the absolute abundance of each unique TCRbeta CDR3 rearrangement, sequence reads were collapsed and filtered. Productive Simpson clonality was computed per sample as the square root of Simpson's diversity index over productive rearrangements. TCRdb stores this immuneACCESS table with in-frame sequences only. Part of the clones is absent; in the studies checked, under half of the shortfall reflects unresolved V genes, and no reason is known for the rest. The V and J calls and clone size were taken over from that table, and D and trimming were inferred from the DNA. The sample data list roughly 57,000 clones, and 73% of these were observed just once. The top ten clonotypes cover 11% to 15% of the sample.

Source material: peripheral blood. Recombination joined TRBV5-4 with TRBJ2-2, and 7 junctional nucleotides match TRBD2. The TCR originated in a woman between 65 and 79 years old with acute or convalescent COVID-19. The bases are TGTGCCAGCAGCCCGGGGGAGGGGCAAGTCACCGGGGAGCTGTTTTTT. This sequence encodes CASSPGEGQVTGELFF.